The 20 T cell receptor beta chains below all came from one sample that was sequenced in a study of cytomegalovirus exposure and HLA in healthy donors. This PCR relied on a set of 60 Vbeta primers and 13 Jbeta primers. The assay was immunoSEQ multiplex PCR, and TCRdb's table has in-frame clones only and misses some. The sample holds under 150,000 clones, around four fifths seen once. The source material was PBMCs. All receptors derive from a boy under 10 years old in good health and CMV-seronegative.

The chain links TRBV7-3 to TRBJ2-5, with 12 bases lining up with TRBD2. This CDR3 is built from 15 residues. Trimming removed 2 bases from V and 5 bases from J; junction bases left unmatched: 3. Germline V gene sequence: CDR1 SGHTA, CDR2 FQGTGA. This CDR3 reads CASSLGLAGLETQYF. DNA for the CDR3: TGTGCCAGCAGCTTAGGACTAGCGGGGTTGGAGACCCAGTACTTC.

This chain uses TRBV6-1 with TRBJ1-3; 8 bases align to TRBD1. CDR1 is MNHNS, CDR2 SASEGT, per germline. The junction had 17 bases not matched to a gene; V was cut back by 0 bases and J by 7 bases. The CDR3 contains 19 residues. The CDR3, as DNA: TGTGCCAGCAGTGAAGCCCCAGAGCGAGTAGACAGGGGTCGGAACACCATATATTTT. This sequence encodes CASSEAPERVDRGRNTIYF.

CDR3 residues: CASSSPTGVGYGYTF. The CDR3 region has the DNA TGTGCCAGCAGCAGTCCCACAGGGGTAGGATATGGCTACACCTTC. The chain has TRBV11-2 and TRBJ1-2, with 7 bases matching TRBD1. The CDR3 covers 15 residues. Germline lookup yields CDR1 SGHAT and CDR2 FQNNGV. V shed 5 bases, J shed 5 bases, and the junction held 11 bases outside the gene matches.

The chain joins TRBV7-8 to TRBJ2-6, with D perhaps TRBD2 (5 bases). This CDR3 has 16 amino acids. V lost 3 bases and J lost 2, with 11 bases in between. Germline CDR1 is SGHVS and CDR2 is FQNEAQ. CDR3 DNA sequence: TGTGCCAGCAGCTTGTTTACGGGGACTGGGGCCAACGTCCTGACTTTC. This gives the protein CASSLFTGTGANVLTF.

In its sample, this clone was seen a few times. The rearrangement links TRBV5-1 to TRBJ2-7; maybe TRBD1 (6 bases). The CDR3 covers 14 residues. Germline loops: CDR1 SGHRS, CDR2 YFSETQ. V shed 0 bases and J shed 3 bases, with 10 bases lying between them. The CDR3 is CASSLGGQNYEQYF. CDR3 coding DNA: TGCGCCAGCAGCTTGGGCGGACAGAACTACGAGCAGTACTTC.

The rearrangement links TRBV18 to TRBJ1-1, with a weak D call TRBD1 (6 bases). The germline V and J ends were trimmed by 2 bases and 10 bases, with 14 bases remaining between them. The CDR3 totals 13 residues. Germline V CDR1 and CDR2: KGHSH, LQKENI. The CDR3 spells CASSPEARGGAFF. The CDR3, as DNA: TGTGCCAGCTCACCAGAGGCGAGAGGGGGAGCTTTCTTT.

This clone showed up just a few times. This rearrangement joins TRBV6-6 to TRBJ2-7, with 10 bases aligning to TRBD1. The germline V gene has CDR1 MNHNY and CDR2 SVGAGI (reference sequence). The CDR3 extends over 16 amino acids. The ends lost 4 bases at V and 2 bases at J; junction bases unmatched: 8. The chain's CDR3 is CASSFNRDRGAYEQYF. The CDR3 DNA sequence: TGTGCCAGCAGTTTCAACCGGGACAGGGGCGCCTACGAGCAGTACTTC.

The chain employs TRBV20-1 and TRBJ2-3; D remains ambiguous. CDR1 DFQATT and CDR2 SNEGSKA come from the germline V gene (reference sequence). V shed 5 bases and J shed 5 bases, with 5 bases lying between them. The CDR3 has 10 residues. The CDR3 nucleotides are TGCAGTGCTCCCATAGATACGCAGTATTTT. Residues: CSAPIDTQYF.

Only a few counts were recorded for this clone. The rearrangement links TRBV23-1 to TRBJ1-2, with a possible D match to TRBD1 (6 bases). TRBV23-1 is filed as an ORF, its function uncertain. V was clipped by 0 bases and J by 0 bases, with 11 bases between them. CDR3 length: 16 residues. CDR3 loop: CASSQSTWTANYGYTF. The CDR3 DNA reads TGCGCCAGCAGTCAATCGACTTGGACAGCTAACTATGGCTACACCTTC.

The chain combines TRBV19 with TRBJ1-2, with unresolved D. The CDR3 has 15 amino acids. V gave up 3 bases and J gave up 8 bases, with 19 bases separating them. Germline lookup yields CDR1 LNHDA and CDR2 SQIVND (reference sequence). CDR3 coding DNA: TGTGCCAGTAGTATTCCGACTGCCGCAGCCCTGGGCTACACCTTC. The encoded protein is CASSIPTAAALGYTF.

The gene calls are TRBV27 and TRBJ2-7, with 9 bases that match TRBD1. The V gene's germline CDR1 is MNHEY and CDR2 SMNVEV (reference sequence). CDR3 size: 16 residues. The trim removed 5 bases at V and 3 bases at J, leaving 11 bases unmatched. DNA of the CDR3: TGTGCCAGCAGTAGTACCGGGACAGGGAAACTCTACGAGCAGTACTTC. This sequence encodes CASSSTGTGKLYEQYF.

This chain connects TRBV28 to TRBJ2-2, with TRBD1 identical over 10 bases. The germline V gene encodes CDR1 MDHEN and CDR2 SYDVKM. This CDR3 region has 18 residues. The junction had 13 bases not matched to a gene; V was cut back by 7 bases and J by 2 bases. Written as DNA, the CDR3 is TGTGCCAGCAACGTGGGACAGGGGTTTTGGCAAAACACCGGGGAGCTGTTTTTT. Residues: CASNVGQGFWQNTGELFF.

The CDR3 bases are TGTGCCAGCAGACGGGGACAGGGGGCAAATCAGCCCCAGCATTTT. Residues: CASRRGQGANQPQHF. This chain connects TRBV27 to TRBJ1-5, with 12 positions matching TRBD1. J lost 4 bases, V lost 6 bases, and 4 bases had no gene match. Germline loops: CDR1 MNHEY, CDR2 SMNVEV (reference sequence). The CDR3 loop spans 15 amino acids.

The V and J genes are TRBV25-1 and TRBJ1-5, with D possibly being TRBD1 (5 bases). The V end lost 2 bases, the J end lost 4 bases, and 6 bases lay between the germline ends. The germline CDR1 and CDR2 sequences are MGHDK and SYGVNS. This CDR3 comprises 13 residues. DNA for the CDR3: TGTGCCAGCAGTGAACAGGGTAATCAGCCCCAGCATTTT. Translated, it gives CASSEQGNQPQHF.

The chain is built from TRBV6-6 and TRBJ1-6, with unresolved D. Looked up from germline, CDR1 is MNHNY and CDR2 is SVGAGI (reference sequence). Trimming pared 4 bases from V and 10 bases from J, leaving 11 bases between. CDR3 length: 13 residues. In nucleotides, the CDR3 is TGTGCCAGCAGTTCTAAGAATTCATCACCCCTCCACTTT. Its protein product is CASSSKNSSPLHF.

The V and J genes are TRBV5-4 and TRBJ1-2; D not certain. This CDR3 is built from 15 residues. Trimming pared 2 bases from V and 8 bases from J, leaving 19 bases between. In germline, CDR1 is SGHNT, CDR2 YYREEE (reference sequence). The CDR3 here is CASSFLLGGFRGYTF. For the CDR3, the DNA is TGTGCCAGCAGCTTCCTTCTCGGAGGCTTTAGGGGCTACACCTTC.

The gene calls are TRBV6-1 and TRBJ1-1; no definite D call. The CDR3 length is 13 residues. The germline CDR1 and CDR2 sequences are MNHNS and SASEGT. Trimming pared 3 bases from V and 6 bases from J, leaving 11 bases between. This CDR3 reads CASSDTRGSEAFF. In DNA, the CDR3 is TGTGCCAGCAGTGATACTAGAGGTTCTGAAGCTTTCTTT.

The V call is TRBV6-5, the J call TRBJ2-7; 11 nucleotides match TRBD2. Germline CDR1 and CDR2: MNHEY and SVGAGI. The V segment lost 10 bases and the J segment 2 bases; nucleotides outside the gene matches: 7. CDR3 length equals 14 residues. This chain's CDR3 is CAISGTSGPYEQYF. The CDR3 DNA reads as TGTGCCATCAGCGGGACTAGCGGTCCCTACGAGCAGTACTTC.

The chain's CDR3 is CASSFVQSLNEKLFF. The CDR3 DNA reads TGTGCCAGCAGTTTCGTCCAGTCCTTAAATGAAAAACTGTTTTTT. The chain is built from TRBV28 and TRBJ1-4; D remains ambiguous. This CDR3 has 15 residues. Germline CDR1 is MDHEN and CDR2 is SYDVKM. Trimming removed 3 bases from V and 5 bases from J, with 13 bases in between.

CDR3 bases: TGTGCCAGCAGGAAAAGGGACAGGGATAGCAATCAGCCCCAGCATTTT. This gives the protein CASRKRDRDSNQPQHF. The chain employs TRBV21-1 and TRBJ1-5; the listed D gene, TRBD1, was not tested against the DNA. TRBV21-1 is a pseudogene segment. The CDR3 has 16 amino acids.